The 21 T cell receptor beta chains reported below all come from one sample, sequenced in a study of blood T cell repertoires in COVID-19. Measured with immunoSEQ multiplex PCR; TCRdb has only the in-frame clones, and not every one. Counted here are about 150,000 clones, about 90% occurring once; the ten biggest clones make up about 0.55%. Sequencing was done on a sample of peripheral blood. Source of these receptors: a man aged 45 to 65 with acute or convalescent COVID-19.

The V call is TRBV27, the J call TRBJ2-5; TRBD1 matches 9 bases. The CDR3 is made up of 18 amino acids. Trimming cost V 2 bases and J 2 bases; bases outside gene matches: 12. Germline V gene lookup returns CDR1 MNHEY and CDR2 SMNVEV (reference sequence). DNA for the CDR3: TGTGCCAGCAGTTTAGGTAGAGAGACAGGGGGAGATCAAGAGACCCAGTACTTC. As protein: CASSLGRETGGDQETQYF.

This rearrangement joins TRBV18 to TRBJ1-1; TRBD1 is a possible D gene (6 bases). Trimming stripped 3 bases from V and 2 bases from J, with 16 bases between. CDR3 length equals 16 residues. Germline lookup yields CDR1 KGHSH and CDR2 LQKENI. CDR3 protein: CASSPTNGGANTEAFF. The CDR3 DNA sequence: TGTGCCAGCTCACCCACCAATGGGGGGGCTAACACTGAAGCTTTCTTT.

The chain recombines TRBV6-6 with TRBJ1-1; TRBD1 agrees at 7 bases. The ends lost 3 bases at V and 7 bases at J; junction bases unmatched: 5. Germline values: CDR1 MNHNY, CDR2 SVGAGI (reference sequence). The CDR3 is made up of 13 amino acids. DNA for the CDR3: TGTGCCAGCAGTTATCTCCGGGACAGTGAAGCTTTCTTT. Encoded protein: CASSYLRDSEAFF.

This clone has a single count. The gene calls are TRBV6-5 and TRBJ1-2; no clear D. Germline CDR1 and CDR2: MNHEY and SVGAGI. The CDR3 covers 12 residues. The germline V and J ends were trimmed by 0 bases and 7 bases, with 6 bases remaining between them. The CDR3 region is CASSYSGLGYTF. The CDR3 coding sequence is TGTGCCAGCAGTTACTCTGGGCTTGGCTACACCTTC.

The chain is built from TRBV5-5 and TRBJ2-2; 10 nucleotides line up with TRBD2. CDR1 and CDR2 (germline): SGHKS, YYEKEE (reference sequence). With 0 bases clipped from V and 8 bases from J, the junction kept 4 bases outside the gene matches. The CDR3 is 15 amino acids. CDR3 region: CASSLVGLAVGELFF. DNA for the CDR3: TGTGCCAGCAGCTTGGTAGGACTAGCGGTGGGGGAGCTGTTTTTT.

The chain joins TRBV9 to TRBJ1-4, with 7 bases aligning to TRBD1. The CDR3 extends over 15 amino acids. CDR1 SGDLS and CDR2 YYNGEE come from the germline V gene. J was trimmed by 6 bases and V by 3 bases; bases with no gene match: 8. The CDR3 sequence is CASSGYDRVYEKLFF. Written as DNA, the CDR3 is TGTGCCAGCAGCGGGTACGACAGGGTTTATGAAAAACTGTTTTTT.

The V call is TRBV5-1, the J call TRBJ1-6, with D maybe TRBD1 (5 bases). This CDR3 has 16 amino acids. Germline CDR1 is SGHRS and CDR2 is YFSETQ. The germline V and J ends were trimmed by 0 bases and 5 bases, with 12 bases remaining between them. The CDR3 region is CASSLGGGTDNSPLHF. CDR3 nucleotide sequence: TGCGCCAGCAGCTTGGGGGGCGGGACGGATAATTCACCCCTCCACTTT.

The V call is TRBV5-1, the J call TRBJ1-4, with D tentatively TRBD1 (6 bases). Germline CDR1 SGHRS, CDR2 YFSETQ. Trimming stripped 6 bases from V and 6 bases from J, with 18 bases between. The CDR3 contains 15 residues. The CDR3 is CASTRRWGGDEKLFF. The CDR3 DNA reads as TGCGCCAGCACACGGCGGTGGGGGGGCGATGAAAAACTGTTTTTT.

The V gene is TRBV27, the J gene TRBJ2-3; no reliable D call. V dropped 10 bases and J dropped 4 bases, with 9 bases sitting between them. The CDR3 loop spans 11 amino acids. Germline V lookup: CDR1 MNHEY, CDR2 SMNVEV (reference sequence). The CDR3 reads CATARADTQYF. CDR3 bases: TGTGCCACCGCCCGAGCAGATACGCAGTATTTT.

V and J are TRBV5-6 and TRBJ1-2; D is uncertain. Trimming pared 2 bases from V and 5 bases from J, leaving 13 bases between. Germline lookup yields CDR1 SGHDT and CDR2 YYEEEE. The CDR3 sequence is 14 residues long. The chain's CDR3 is CASSFRSSEYGYTF. DNA of the CDR3: TGTGCCAGCAGCTTCCGGTCCTCCGAGTATGGCTACACCTTC.

This chain joins TRBV4-3 and TRBJ2-1; 10 positions agree with TRBD2. The germline V gene encodes CDR1 LGHNA and CDR2 YSLEER. There are 16 residues in the CDR3. Trimming at V came to 8 bases and at J to 7 bases, leaving 14 bases not matched to a gene. The CDR3, as DNA: TGCGCCAGCGCCGCTAGCGGGGGACGTACGAAGAATGAGCAGTTCTTC. It specifies CASAASGGRTKNEQFF.

V and J are TRBV6-1 and TRBJ2-1; TRBD2 agrees at 10 bases. The CDR3 extends over 14 amino acids. The junction had 13 bases not matched to a gene; V was cut back by 10 bases and J by 10 bases. Looked up from germline, CDR1 is MNHNS and CDR2 is SASEGT. The CDR3 bases are TGTGCCACCACACTGGCTAGCGGGAGTAAGGAGCAGTTCTTC. This gives the protein CATTLASGSKEQFF.

This clone came up once. The gene calls are TRBV3-1 (or the pseudogene TRBV3-2) and TRBJ1-1, with unresolved D. The V end was cut by 1 base, the J end by 7 bases, with 13 bases between. There are 14 residues in the CDR3. Per the germline V gene, CDR1 is LGHDT and CDR2 is YNNKEL (reference sequence). DNA for the CDR3: TGTGCCAGCAGCCAAGGGGCGTCGACATTTGAAGCTTTCTTT. Encoded protein: CASSQGASTFEAFF.

The rearrangement links TRBV14 to TRBJ2-3, with D maybe TRBD1 (5 bases). The CDR3 spans 19 residues. The germline V and J ends were trimmed by 3 bases and 4 bases, with 26 bases remaining between them. In germline, CDR1 is SGHDN, CDR2 FVKESK. As DNA, the CDR3 is TGTGCCAGCAGCCACCTGCGTTGGACAAGGAAAGGCGTTGCAGATACGCAGTATTTT. Translation: CASSHLRWTRKGVADTQYF.

The chain uses TRBV6-5 and TRBJ1-1; 10 nucleotides agree with TRBD1. With V trimmed by 2 bases and J by 3 bases, 6 bases remained unmatched. CDR3 size: 16 residues. Germline CDR1 reads MNHEY; CDR2 reads SVGAGI. The CDR3 here is CASSYLKGQGDTEAFF. As DNA, the CDR3 is TGTGCCAGCAGTTACCTAAAAGGACAGGGGGACACTGAAGCTTTCTTT.

The gene calls are TRBV27 and TRBJ2-2; maybe TRBD1 (7 bases). Germline V gene lookup returns CDR1 MNHEY and CDR2 SMNVEV (reference sequence). V lost 5 bases to trimming and J lost 7 bases, with 11 bases between them. This CDR3 contains 13 residues. Here the CDR3 reads CASSPQGGGELFF. In DNA, the CDR3 is TGTGCCAGCAGTCCCCAGGGGGGCGGGGAGCTGTTTTTT.

The gene calls are TRBV10-3 and TRBJ2-1; no reliable D call. The V gene's germline CDR1 is ENHRY and CDR2 SYGVKD. The CDR3 totals 14 residues. The ends were cut back, 4 bases at V and 4 bases at J, with 11 bases in the middle. The CDR3 region has the DNA TGTGCCATCAGTGCTGCGGCGGAATACAATGAGCAGTTCTTC. It translates to CAISAAAEYNEQFF.

This chain joins TRBV7-9 and TRBJ2-4; 7 bases match TRBD2. The CDR3 consists of 15 residues. Losses at the gene ends were 2 bases for V and 8 bases for J; bases not matched to a gene: 9. CDR1 and CDR2 (germline): SEHNR, FQNEAQ (reference sequence). CDR3 DNA sequence: TGTGCCAGCAGCTTATTGGGACGGGGGGAGGACATTCAGTACTTC. Its translation: CASSLLGRGEDIQYF. Using reference TRBV7-9 and TRBJ2-4 for the parts outside the CDR3, the full variable domain is DTGVSQNPRHKITKRGQNVTFRCDPISEHNRLYWYRQTLGQGPEFLTYFQNEAQLEKSRLLSDRFSAERPKGSFSTLEIQRTEQGDSAMYLCASSLLGRGEDIQYFGAGTRLSVL.

This sequence joins TRBV19 and TRBJ1-5; weak D call: TRBD1 (6 bases). The germline V gene has CDR1 LNHDA and CDR2 SQIVND (reference sequence). Between the trimmed V and J ends, which lost 1 base and 3 bases, there was a span of 10 bases. The CDR3 covers 15 residues. This CDR3 reads CASSIAGANNQPQHF. Written as DNA, the CDR3 is TGTGCCAGTAGTATAGCAGGGGCAAACAATCAGCCCCAGCATTTT.

This sequence joins TRBV5-4 and TRBJ2-5, with TRBD1 identical over 7 bases. V was clipped by 2 bases and J by 4 bases; unmatched bases: 8. The CDR3 is 15 amino acids. CDR1 and CDR2 (germline): SGHNT, YYREEE (reference sequence). The CDR3 region has the DNA TGTGCCAGCAGCTTAGGGGGCCGCGCGCCAGAGACCCAGTACTTC. Its translation: CASSLGGRAPETQYF.

CDR3 amino acids: CSATGGTLYEQYF. In nucleotides, the CDR3 is TGCAGCGCCACAGGGGGGACCTTGTACGAGCAGTACTTC. The V gene is TRBV29-1, the J gene TRBJ2-7, with 8 bases aligning to TRBD1. Germline V gene sequence: CDR1 SQVTM, CDR2 ANQGSEA. This CDR3 spans 13 amino acids. Trimming cost V 7 bases and J 4 bases; bases outside gene matches: 9.